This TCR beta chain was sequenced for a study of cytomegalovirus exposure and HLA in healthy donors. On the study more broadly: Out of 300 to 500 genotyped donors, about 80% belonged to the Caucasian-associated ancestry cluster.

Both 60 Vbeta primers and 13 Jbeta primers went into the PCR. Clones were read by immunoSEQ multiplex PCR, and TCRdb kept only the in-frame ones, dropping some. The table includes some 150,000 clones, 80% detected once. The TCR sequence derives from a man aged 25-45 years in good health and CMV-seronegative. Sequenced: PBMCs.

CDR3 amino acids: CASLDEMDRGSHEQYF. DNA for the CDR3: TGTGCCAGCCTCGATGAAATGGACAGGGGGAGCCACGAGCAGTACTTC. The rearrangement links TRBV28 to TRBJ2-7; 10 bases are shared with TRBD1. V lost 8 bases, J lost 5 bases, and 15 bases stayed unmatched. Germline V gives CDR1 MDHEN, CDR2 SYDVKM. The CDR3 has 16 residues.